This TCR beta chain was sequenced during a study of blood T cell repertoires in COVID-19. Measured with immunoSEQ multiplex PCR; TCRdb has only the in-frame clones, and not every one. Among about 45,000 clones listed, 82% were seen once. CDR1 is SGHRS, CDR2 YFSETQ, per germline. With V trimmed by 4 bases and J by 3 bases, 6 bases remained unmatched. The CDR3 has 15 residues. This chain uses TRBV5-1 with TRBJ2-2, with TRBD1 identical over 7 bases. The receptor was isolated from a human donor in a cohort sampled during active COVID-19. Sequencing was done on a sample of peripheral blood. The CDR3 loop reads CASSRTGADTGELFF. For the CDR3, the DNA is TGCGCCAGCAGCCGCACAGGGGCTGACACCGGGGAGCTGTTTTTT.